The 30 T cell receptor beta chains reported below all come from one sample, sequenced in a study of early T cells in non-severe SARS-CoV-2 infection. From the 5' RACE reads, TCRdb called clonotypes with MiXCR, one entry per CDR3 protein. Seen here are 45,000 to 60,000 distinct CDR3 sequences, roughly a tenth observed once, and the top ten hold just over 4.5%. Material for sequencing was whole blood. The receptors shown here come from an adult who was a healthcare worker with PCR-confirmed SARS-CoV-2 infection or an uninfected control (not recorded which).

This clonotype was detected many times. The gene calls are TRBV10-2 and TRBJ1-4; 9 bases agree with TRBD1. Trimming at V came to 10 bases and at J to 6 bases, leaving 9 bases not matched to a gene. The CDR3 consists of 14 residues. Germline V gene sequence: CDR1 WSHSY, CDR2 SAAADI. For the CDR3, the DNA is TGCGCCACCCGATACTGGACAGGGGATGAAAAACTGTTTTTT. Residues: CATRYWTGDEKLFF.

This rearrangement joins TRBV27 to TRBJ1-5; no clear D. This CDR3 contains 12 residues. Deletions cut 5 bases from V and 0 bases from J, with 2 bases between. Germline loops: CDR1 MNHEY, CDR2 SMNVEV (reference sequence). CDR3 amino acids: CASSTSNQPQHF. The CDR3 bases are TGTGCCAGCAGTACTAGCAATCAGCCCCAGCATTTT.

By frequency in the sample, this clonotype is medium-sized. The V call is TRBV5-6, the J call TRBJ2-7; 10 bases are a match to TRBD2. Unmatched junction bases numbered 7, after V lost 0 bases and J lost 4 bases. The CDR3 consists of 16 residues. From germline, CDR1 is SGHDT and CDR2 YYEEEE. The CDR3 sequence: CASSLEASGRRYEQYF. DNA for the CDR3: TGTGCCAGCAGCTTGGAGGCTAGCGGGAGACGGTACGAGCAGTACTTC.

This chain connects TRBV5-1 to TRBJ1-4; 12 positions match TRBD1. The CDR3 is made up of 15 amino acids. The V and J ends lost 4 bases and 7 bases, in that order; junction bases with no gene match: 5. Germline assignment: CDR1 SGHRS and CDR2 YFSETQ. CDR3 sequence (DNA): TGCGCCAGCAGCAGCGGGACAGGGGGCAGTGAAAAACTGTTTTTT. Translating it yields CASSSGTGGSEKLFF.

This clonotype was seen repeatedly, ten times or more. V gene TRBV12-3 or TRBV12-4 combines with J gene TRBJ1-1; D not certain. CDR3 size: 12 residues. Trimming removed 7 bases from V and 1 base from J, with 7 bases in between. CDR3 sequence: CASILRNTEAFF. DNA for the CDR3: TGTGCCAGCATTTTGAGGAACACTGAAGCTTTCTTT.

In its sample, this clonotype was seen a few times. The chain joins TRBV14 to TRBJ2-1; D remains ambiguous. Trimming removed 5 bases at V and 3 bases at J, with 11 bases between. Per germline, CDR1 SGHDN and CDR2 FVKESK. This CDR3 region has 14 residues. In nucleotides, the CDR3 is TGTGCCAGCAGCTTACGTCTAGGCTACAATGAGCAGTTCTTC. This codes for CASSLRLGYNEQFF. The full variable domain, its missing parts supplied by reference TRBV14 and TRBJ2-1, is EAGVTQFPSHSVIEKGQTVTLRCDPISGHDNLYWYRRVMGKEIKFLLHFVKESKQDESGMPNNRFLAERTGGTYSTLKVQPAELEDSGVYFCASSLRLGYNEQFFGPGTRLTVL.

This clonotype was observed at least ten times. The chain is built from TRBV7-2 and TRBJ2-7; 8 bases are a match to TRBD2. The V gene's germline CDR1 is SGHTA and CDR2 FQGNSA. The CDR3 length is 16 residues. J lost 2 bases, V lost 2 bases, and 8 bases had no gene match. DNA of the CDR3: TGTGCCAGCAGCTTAAACCTGGCGGGAGGAGCCTACGAGCAGTACTTC. This encodes CASSLNLAGGAYEQYF.

This clonotype occurred a few times. This sequence joins TRBV6-1 and TRBJ2-2, with D tentatively TRBD2 (6 bases). V lost 7 bases to trimming and J lost 4 bases, with 13 bases between them. This CDR3 contains 14 residues. Germline loops: CDR1 MNHNS, CDR2 SASEGT. The CDR3 nucleotides read TGTGCCAGCATGCTCGGGGGAGTCACCGGGGAGCTGTTTTTT. Translated: CASMLGGVTGELFF.

This clonotype was observed a few times. The rearrangement links TRBV29-1 to TRBJ2-5; TRBD1 is a possible D gene (6 bases). Germline V gene lookup returns CDR1 SQVTM and CDR2 ANQGSEA. Trimming took off 7 bases at V and 4 bases at J, with 19 bases between the two ends. CDR3 length equals 14 residues. CDR3 region: CSADGGGGGETQYF. CDR3 coding DNA: TGCAGCGCTGATGGGGGCGGAGGCGGAGAGACCCAGTACTTC.

This clonotype came up many times. This chain uses TRBV7-8 with TRBJ2-3; D call uncertain. V was cut by 5 bases and J by 5 bases, with 11 bases left in between. Per germline, CDR1 SGHVS and CDR2 FQNEAQ. The CDR3 contains 13 residues. The CDR3 loop reads CASSRALLDTQYF. In nucleotides, the CDR3 is TGTGCCAGCAGCCGGGCCCTACTAGATACGCAGTATTTT.

On this clonotype itself: This may be a read error: a much more frequent sequence differs by one nucleotide. CDR3 DNA sequence: TGCGCCAGCAGCCCCCGGACAGGGGCCTCCTACAATGAGCGGTTCTTC. This gives the protein CASSPRTGASYNERFF. This chain uses TRBV5-1 with TRBJ2-1; 9 positions match TRBD1. The germline gives CDR1 SGHRS, CDR2 YFSETQ. The CDR3 totals 16 residues.

This clonotype appeared a single time. The chain uses TRBV29-1 and TRBJ2-7, with TRBD1 identical over 8 bases. The germline gives CDR1 SQVTM, CDR2 ANQGSEA. This CDR3 comprises 11 residues. The junction had 4 bases not matched to a gene; V was cut back by 7 bases and J by 5 bases. CDR3 sequence (DNA): TGCAGCGGCCAGGGGGCGAACGAGCAGTACTTC. Amino acid sequence: CSGQGANEQYF.

This clonotype was recorded at least ten times. CDR3 sequence (DNA): TGTGCCAGCAGTGAAGTCTCCGGCTCCTACGAGCAGTACTTC. Amino acid sequence: CASSEVSGSYEQYF. This chain links TRBV6-1 with TRBJ2-7, with unresolved D. V lost 1 base, J lost 0 bases, and 7 bases lay in between. This CDR3 is 14 amino acids long. Germline CDR1 MNHNS, CDR2 SASEGT.

J is TRBJ2-1 and V is TRBV4-3; weak D call: TRBD2 (6 bases). The CDR3 totals 17 residues. V was pared by 0 bases and J by 10 bases, with 22 bases between. The germline V gene encodes CDR1 LGHNA and CDR2 YSLEER. The CDR3 region has the DNA TGCGCCAGCAGCCAAGATCTTTCGGGAGTTGGCCCTCGGGAGCAGTTCTTC. It translates to CASSQDLSGVGPREQFF.

This clonotype was observed a handful of times. The chain links TRBV12-3 or TRBV12-4 to TRBJ1-5, with D unclear. The CDR3 runs 13 residues. Between the trimmed V and J ends, which lost 5 bases and 10 bases, there was a span of 15 bases. In DNA, the CDR3 is TGTGCCAGCAGTAGAAGGGATTCTTATCCCCAGCATTTT. This encodes CASSRRDSYPQHF.

The rearrangement links TRBV7-9 to TRBJ2-7; no clear D gene. The ends were cut back, 1 base at V and 2 bases at J, with 12 bases in the middle. This CDR3 is built from 15 residues. Germline lookup yields CDR1 SEHNR and CDR2 FQNEAQ (reference sequence). The CDR3 bases are TGTGCCAGCAGCTTAGGAGCCGCAGAGGCCTACGAGCAGTACTTC. Protein sequence: CASSLGAAEAYEQYF.

This clonotype was detected ten times or more. This chain connects TRBV9 to TRBJ1-1; 8 nucleotides agree with TRBD1. This CDR3 contains 14 residues. Trimming took 1 base from V and 4 from J; bases not matched to a gene: 3. Germline-derived CDR1 and CDR2 are SGDLS and YYNGEE. The CDR3 loop reads CASSVRGTGTEAFF. CDR3 bases: TGTGCCAGCAGCGTACGGGGGACAGGCACTGAAGCTTTCTTT.

The CDR3 protein is CASSLGAGGPFEQFF. Written as DNA, the CDR3 is TGTGCCAGCAGTTTAGGAGCGGGAGGGCCTTTTGAGCAGTTCTTC. The chain has TRBV12-3 or TRBV12-4 and TRBJ2-1, with 10 bases aligning to TRBD2. Trimming at V came to 1 base and at J to 9 bases, leaving 6 bases not matched to a gene. This CDR3 is 15 amino acids long.

This clonotype occurred a few times. The V gene is TRBV20-1, the J gene TRBJ1-6, with no clear D. This CDR3 is 14 amino acids long. Germline V lookup: CDR1 DFQATT, CDR2 SNEGSKA (reference sequence). V lost 1 base to trimming and J lost 7 bases, with 11 bases between them. The chain's CDR3 is CSARAREGNSPLHF. In DNA, the CDR3 is TGCAGTGCTAGAGCCCGGGAAGGGAATTCACCCCTCCACTTT.

This clonotype was recorded at least ten times. The rearrangement links TRBV9 to TRBJ2-2; D is unclear. The CDR3 is 12 residues long. Looked up from germline, CDR1 is SGDLS and CDR2 is YYNGEE. Trimming left V 3 bases short and J 7 bases short, with 7 bases between. The CDR3 protein is CASSAYGGELFF. The CDR3, as DNA: TGTGCCAGCAGCGCCTATGGCGGGGAGCTGTTTTTT.

This clonotype has ten or more counts. The chain couples TRBV20-1 to TRBJ2-2, with D possibly being TRBD2 (6 bases). This CDR3 contains 15 residues. The ends were cut back, 6 bases at V and 0 bases at J, with 14 bases in the middle. Germline V gene lookup returns CDR1 DFQATT and CDR2 SNEGSKA (reference sequence). In nucleotides, the CDR3 is TGCAGTGCATTACCCGGGACTTCGAACACCGGGGAGCTGTTTTTT. Its translation is CSALPGTSNTGELFF.

This clonotype has a count of ten or more. J is TRBJ2-5 and V is TRBV24-1; maybe TRBD1 (6 bases). CDR3 length: 14 amino acids. V was cut by 6 bases and J by 3 bases, with 13 bases left in between. Germline-derived CDR1 and CDR2 are KGHDR and SFDVKD. CDR3 amino acids: CATSSVDRKETQYF. In nucleotides, the CDR3 is TGTGCCACCAGTTCTGTTGACAGGAAAGAGACCCAGTACTTC.

This clonotype was seen more than once but under ten times. This sequence joins TRBV27 and TRBJ1-1; no clear D. The V end lost 5 bases, the J end lost 0 bases, and 7 bases lay between the germline ends. The germline V gene encodes CDR1 MNHEY and CDR2 SMNVEV (reference sequence). The CDR3 length is 13 residues. The CDR3 here is CASSNVLNTEAFF. CDR3 bases: TGTGCCAGCAGTAATGTATTGAACACTGAAGCTTTCTTT.

This clonotype has just a few counts. V usage is TRBV29-1 and J usage is TRBJ2-3; 9 nucleotides align to TRBD2. Germline values: CDR1 SQVTM, CDR2 ANQGSEA. This CDR3 has 13 amino acids. The V and J ends lost 3 bases and 5 bases, in that order; junction bases with no gene match: 3. Here the CDR3 reads CSVDELAGDTQYF. For the CDR3, the DNA is TGCAGCGTTGATGAACTAGCGGGAGATACGCAGTATTTT.

Ten or more counts support this clonotype. This chain connects TRBV20-1 to TRBJ2-7; D might be TRBD1 or TRBD2, each matching 5 bases. The CDR3 is 13 amino acids. V was pared by 3 bases and J by 5 bases, with 14 bases between. CDR1 and CDR2 (germline): DFQATT, SNEGSKA (reference sequence). CDR3 protein: CSASYDSGHEQYF. The CDR3 DNA is TGCAGTGCTAGTTACGACAGCGGCCACGAGCAGTACTTC.

This rearrangement joins TRBV5-1 to TRBJ1-1; maybe TRBD1 (5 bases). The germline V and J ends were trimmed by 1 base and 1 base, with 14 bases remaining between them. This CDR3 is built from 16 residues. Germline values: CDR1 SGHRS, CDR2 YFSETQ. CDR3 protein: CASSLLGKGANTEAFF. CDR3 coding DNA: TGCGCCAGCAGCTTGTTGGGGAAAGGGGCGAACACTGAAGCTTTCTTT. The entire variable domain, with the rest obtained from reference TRBV5-1 and TRBJ1-1, is as follows: KAGVTQTPRYLIKTRGQQVTLSCSPISGHRSVSWYQQTPGQGLQFLFEYFSETQRNKGNFPGRFSGRQFSNSRSEMNVSTLELGDSALYLCASSLLGKGANTEAFFGQGTRLTVV.

This clonotype was recorded a few times. This sequence joins TRBV5-1 and TRBJ2-2; the match to TRBD1 covers 10 bases. J lost 5 bases, V lost 4 bases, and 5 bases had no gene match. The CDR3 runs 15 residues. Germline values: CDR1 SGHRS, CDR2 YFSETQ. This chain's CDR3 is CASSTGTGETGELFF. The CDR3 coding sequence is TGCGCCAGCAGCACTGGGACAGGGGAAACCGGGGAGCTGTTTTTT.

This clonotype was observed many times. The chain carries TRBV6-2 or TRBV6-3 and TRBJ1-5; D not certain. Trimming removed 6 bases from V and 2 bases from J, with 11 bases in between. From germline, CDR1 is MNHEY and CDR2 SVGEGT. The CDR3 has 14 residues. CDR3 bases: TGTGCCAGCAGCATCGGTATGCGCAATCAGCCCCAGCATTTT. This gives the protein CASSIGMRNQPQHF.

This clonotype occurred many times. The chain carries TRBV6-5 and TRBJ1-6; tentatively, D is TRBD1 (5 bases). The V gene lost 5 bases and the J gene lost 4 bases, with 21 bases spanning the gap. CDR1 and CDR2 (germline): MNHEY, SVGAGI. The CDR3 sequence is 18 residues long. This CDR3 reads CASSRTLTGLGYNSPLHF. In DNA form, the CDR3 reads TGTGCCAGCAGTCGTACCCTCACAGGCTTAGGGTATAATTCACCCCTCCACTTT.

The chain is built from TRBV4-1 and TRBJ1-2, with D maybe TRBD1 (5 bases). In germline, CDR1 is MGHRA, CDR2 YSYEKL. The CDR3 runs 18 residues. V lost 1 base and J lost 6, with 24 bases in between. In DNA, the CDR3 is TGCGCCAGCAGCCAAGTGGGGGTGGAGGGGCCCGTCGAGCATGGCTACACCTTC. This translates into CASSQVGVEGPVEHGYTF.